This T cell receptor (beta chain) was sequenced in a study of somatic mutations in cytotoxic T cells in rheumatoid arthritis. Clones were sequenced by immunoSEQ multiplex PCR, and TCRdb holds only the in-frame ones, with some missing. The table has about 16,000 clones, roughly 80% seen once; the top ten hold about 9.4%. Study-wide points: A finding that went unadjusted for multiple comparisons was the slight underrepresentation of TRBV07 in rheumatoid arthritis patients. With roughly 65 patients examined, 7 or 8 had a largest CD8+ clone exceeding 20% of CD8+ cells.

This CDR3 is 16 amino acids long. V was clipped by 6 bases and J by 3 bases; unmatched bases: 10. Germline lookup yields CDR1 SGHAT and CDR2 FQNNGV. As to this clone: Its antigen is undetermined.

V and J are TRBV11-2 and TRBJ2-1, with TRBD2 matching over 8 bases. The source of this sequence is an adult with rheumatoid arthritis. The sample taken for sequencing was CD8+ T cells sorted from blood. CDR3 region: CASSYRSGGDYNEQFF. CDR3 bases: TGTGCCAGCAGTTACAGATCGGGGGGGGACTACAATGAGCAGTTCTTC.